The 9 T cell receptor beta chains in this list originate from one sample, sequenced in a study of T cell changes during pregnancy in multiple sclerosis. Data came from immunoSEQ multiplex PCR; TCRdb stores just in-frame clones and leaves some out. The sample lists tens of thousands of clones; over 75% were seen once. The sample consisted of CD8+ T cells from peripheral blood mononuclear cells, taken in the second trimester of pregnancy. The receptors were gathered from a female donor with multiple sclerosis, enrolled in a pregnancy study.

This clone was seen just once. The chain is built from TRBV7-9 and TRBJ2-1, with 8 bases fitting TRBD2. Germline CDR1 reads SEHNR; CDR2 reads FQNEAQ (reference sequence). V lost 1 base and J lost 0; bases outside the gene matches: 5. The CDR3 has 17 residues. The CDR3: CASSLDLAGSSYNEQFF. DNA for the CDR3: TGTGCCAGCAGCTTAGACCTAGCGGGTAGCTCCTACAATGAGCAGTTCTTC.

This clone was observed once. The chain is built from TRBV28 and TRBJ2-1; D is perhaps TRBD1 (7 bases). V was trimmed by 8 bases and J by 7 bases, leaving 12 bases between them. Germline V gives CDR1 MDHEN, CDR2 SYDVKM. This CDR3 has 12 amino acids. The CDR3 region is CASGQGGNEQFF. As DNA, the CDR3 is TGTGCCAGCGGCCAGGGGGGAAATGAGCAGTTCTTC.

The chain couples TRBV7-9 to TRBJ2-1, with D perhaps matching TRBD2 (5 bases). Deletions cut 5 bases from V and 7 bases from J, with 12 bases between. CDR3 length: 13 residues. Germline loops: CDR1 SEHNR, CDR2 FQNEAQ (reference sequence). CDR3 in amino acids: CASSLGATNEQFF. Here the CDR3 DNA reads TGTGCCAGCAGCCTGGGAGCGACTAATGAGCAGTTCTTC.

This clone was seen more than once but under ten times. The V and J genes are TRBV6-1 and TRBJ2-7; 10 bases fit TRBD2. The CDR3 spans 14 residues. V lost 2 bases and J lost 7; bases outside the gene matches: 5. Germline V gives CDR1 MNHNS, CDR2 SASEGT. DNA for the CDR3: TGTGCCAGCAGTGAACTAGCGGGAGCAGATGAGCAGTACTTC. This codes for CASSELAGADEQYF.

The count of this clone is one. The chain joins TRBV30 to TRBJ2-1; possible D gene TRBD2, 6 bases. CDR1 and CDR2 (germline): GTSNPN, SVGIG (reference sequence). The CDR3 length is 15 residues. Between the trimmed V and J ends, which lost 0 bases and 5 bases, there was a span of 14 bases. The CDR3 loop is CAWSVSSGGDNEQFF. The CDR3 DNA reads TGTGCCTGGAGTGTATCCAGCGGCGGGGACAATGAGCAGTTCTTC.

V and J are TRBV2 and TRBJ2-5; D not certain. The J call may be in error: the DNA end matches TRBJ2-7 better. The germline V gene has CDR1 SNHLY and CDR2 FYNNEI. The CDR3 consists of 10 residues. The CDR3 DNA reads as TGTGCCAGCAGCGGGTACGAGCAGTACTTC. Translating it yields CASSGYEQYF.

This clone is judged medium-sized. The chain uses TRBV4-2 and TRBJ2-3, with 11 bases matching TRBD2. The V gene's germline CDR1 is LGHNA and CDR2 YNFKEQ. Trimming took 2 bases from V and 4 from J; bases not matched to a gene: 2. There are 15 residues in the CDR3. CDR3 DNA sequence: TGTGCCAGCAGCCAAACTAGCGGGAGTCCAGATACGCAGTATTTT. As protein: CASSQTSGSPDTQYF.

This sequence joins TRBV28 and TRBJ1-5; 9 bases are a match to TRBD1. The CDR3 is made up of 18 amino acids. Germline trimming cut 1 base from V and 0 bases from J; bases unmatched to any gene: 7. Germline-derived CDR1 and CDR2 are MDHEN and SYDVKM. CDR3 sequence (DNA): TGTGCCAGCAGTTTATCGGGACAGGGACTATATAGCAATCAGCCCCAGCATTTT. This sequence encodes CASSLSGQGLYSNQPQHF. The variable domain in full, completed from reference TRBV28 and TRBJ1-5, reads DVKVTQSSRYLVKRTGEKVFLECVQDMDHENMFWYRQDPGLGLRLIYFSYDVKMKEKGDIPEGYSVSREKKERFSLILESASTNQTSMYLCASSLSGQGLYSNQPQHFGDGTRLSIL.

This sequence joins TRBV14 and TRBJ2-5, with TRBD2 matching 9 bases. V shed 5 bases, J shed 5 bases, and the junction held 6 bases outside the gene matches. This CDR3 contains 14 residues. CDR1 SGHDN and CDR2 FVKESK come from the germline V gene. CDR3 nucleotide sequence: TGTGCCAGCAGCGCTAGCGGGAAAAGGGAGACCCAGTACTTC. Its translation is CASSASGKRETQYF.